Listed below are T cell receptor beta chains from one sample, sequenced in a study of identical twins. TCRdb reprocessed the 5' RACE reads with MiXCR, giving one entry per CDR3 protein. The data contain 1.5 million to 2 million distinct CDR3 sequences, about 32% of them singletons. Input material: cord blood. The receptor source for this set is a newborn girl in good health. CDR3s include the opening cysteine and the closing phenylalanine or tryptophan. The order of the fields is V gene, J gene, CDR3 length, CDR3 protein.

TRBV20-1	TRBJ2-4	15	CSAMGGTGVSDEQYF
TRBV20-1	.	12	CSAKDGPNEQYF
TRBV9	TRBJ1-1	13	CASSKGSGTEAFF
TRBV10-3	TRBJ1-2	14	CAISGEGMGYGYTF
TRBV12-3/TRBV12-4	TRBJ2-5	15	CASSLRALREETQYF
TRBV7-9	.	13	CASSSRLAYEQYF
TRBV7-2	TRBJ2-3	15	CASSLAGVNRDTQYF
TRBV10-1	TRBJ1-2	10	CASSDYGYTF
TRBV20-1	TRBJ1-2	15	CSARVTGTANYGYTF
TRBV9	.	15	CASSPLAGAPGEQYF
TRBV29-1	TRBJ1-1	13	CSVVPQRGTEAFF
TRBV20-1	TRBJ2-7	14	CSARDLGFSYEQYF
TRBV4-2	TRBJ2-1	16	CASSPLGGGNLNEQFF
TRBV29-1	TRBJ1-2	13	CSGSDRKGGGYTF
TRBV6-1	TRBJ1-2	13	CASSESQGFGYTF
TRBV2	TRBJ2-1	16	CASSEGGLPSYNEQFF
TRBV20-1	TRBJ2-1	14	CSAIGQGKYNEQFF
TRBV28	TRBJ2-3	18	CASSFGQGEVIRTDTQYF
TRBV11-2	.	17	CASSSTSPGGPKETQYF
TRBV3-1	TRBJ2-1	15	CASSQGRGHGNEQFF